This TCR beta chain comes out of a study of T cell responses to AZD1222 COVID-19 vaccine. J lost 2 bases, V lost 6 bases, and 9 bases had no gene match. This CDR3 spans 15 amino acids. The V gene's germline CDR1 is SGDLS and CDR2 YYNGEE. Only in-frame clones appear in the TCRdb table, and some are missing; sequencing was by immunoSEQ multiplex PCR. In the table there are about 190,000 clones, approximately 92% of which are singletons. The chain links TRBV9 to TRBJ2-3, with 7 bases fitting TRBD2. This specimen consisted of peripheral blood, obtained 28 days after the second dose of the MenACWY control vaccine. The TCR was taken from an adult who received the MenACWY meningococcal vaccine as a control. The CDR3 sequence: CASTGVGLHTDTQYF. As DNA, the CDR3 is TGTGCCAGCACGGGCGTGGGACTACACACAGATACGCAGTATTTT.